This T cell receptor beta chain emerged from a study of blood T cells in healthy people across ages. Findings of the study overall: Measured against age, TCR beta diversity per million T cells decreased in a roughly linear manner. In these data, TCR beta diversity tracked strongly with naive T cell percentage.

Individuals who donated were healthy Caucasians from Russia aged about 6 to 100. The germline CDR1 and CDR2 sequences are SNHLY and FYNNEI. This CDR3 comprises 16 residues. Trimming cost V 8 bases and J 6 bases, with 20 bases left between them. The use of a sample-barcoded 5' primer and a J-beta primer mix characterized a second PCR of about 7 to 12 cycles. TCRdb reanalysed the 5' RACE reads using MiXCR and keeps one entry per CDR3 protein. Counted here are hundreds of thousands of distinct CDR3 sequences, less than 40% occurring once; the ten biggest clones make up approximately 15%. For this clonotype: Antigen specificity is unknown.

The chain combines TRBV2 with TRBJ1-6; TRBD1 might be the D (5 bases). The sequencing input was blood. This sequence was found in a woman of 80 years or more in good health. The CDR3 spells CASGGGSERLNSPLHF. CDR3 nucleotides: TGTGCCAGCGGGGGAGGCAGCGAACGACTTAATTCACCCCTCCACTTT.